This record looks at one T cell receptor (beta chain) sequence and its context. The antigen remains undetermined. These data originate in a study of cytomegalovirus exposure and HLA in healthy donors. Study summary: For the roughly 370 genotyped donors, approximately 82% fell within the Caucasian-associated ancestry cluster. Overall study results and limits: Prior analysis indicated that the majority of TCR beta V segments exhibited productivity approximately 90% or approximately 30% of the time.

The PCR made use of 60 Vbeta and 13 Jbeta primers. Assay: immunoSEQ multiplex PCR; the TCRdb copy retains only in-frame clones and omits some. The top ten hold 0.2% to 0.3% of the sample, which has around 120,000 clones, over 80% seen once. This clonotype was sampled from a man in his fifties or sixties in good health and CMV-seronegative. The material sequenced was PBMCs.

For the CDR3, the DNA is TGCGCCAGCAGCCGGGGACAGGGAGATGGCTACACCTTC. It is translated as CASSRGQGDGYTF. This chain uses TRBV4-1 with TRBJ1-2, with 9 bases identical to TRBD1. The V gene's germline CDR1 is MGHRA and CDR2 YSYEKL. The CDR3 sequence is 13 residues long. V shed 4 bases, J shed 6 bases, and the junction held 3 bases outside the gene matches.